These 13 T cell receptor beta chains were sequenced from one sample in a study of T cells in Graves' hyperthyroidism and ophthalmopathy. It was RNA transcripts that yielded the amplified TCR beta CDR3 regions. Primed by the HTBI set, a first-round RT-PCR was run on the TCR CDR3. TCRdb independently ran MiXCR on the multiplex PCR reads; one entry per CDR3 protein. The data contain some 210,000 distinct CDR3 sequences, 17% of them singletons. The sample comprised blood. The receptors here all came from a man aged 50-59 years with Graves' hyperthyroidism.

This clonotype was observed at least ten times. The chain employs TRBV4-2 and TRBJ2-1, with 10 bases lining up with TRBD2. Germline-derived CDR1 and CDR2 are LGHNA and YNFKEQ. The length of the CDR3 is 17 residues. V dropped 1 base and J dropped 5; count of bases not matched to a gene: 8. The chain's CDR3 is CASSQGPSGRSHNEQFF. The CDR3 DNA reads TGTGCCAGCAGCCAAGGACCTAGCGGGAGAAGCCACAATGAGCAGTTCTTC.

This clonotype was counted at least ten times. This chain links TRBV20-1 with TRBJ2-3; 13 bases align to TRBD2. CDR1 and CDR2 (germline): DFQATT, SNEGSKA (reference sequence). The CDR3 totals 15 residues. V lost 1 base and J lost 5; bases outside the gene matches: 3. The CDR3 here is CSARGTSGGEDTQYF. The CDR3, as DNA: TGCAGTGCTAGAGGGACTAGCGGGGGAGAAGATACGCAGTATTTT.

The chain couples TRBV6-5 to TRBJ2-1; unclear D gene. The germline V gene has CDR1 MNHEY and CDR2 SVGAGI. V lost 3 bases to trimming and J lost 3 bases, with 6 bases between them. The CDR3 sequence is 13 residues long. CDR3 sequence reads: CASSYLLYNEQFF. In DNA, the CDR3 is TGTGCCAGCAGTTATCTGCTCTACAATGAGCAGTTCTTC.

This clonotype was seen ten or more times. The chain uses TRBV6-1 and TRBJ2-7; D call uncertain. Germline CDR1 reads MNHNS; CDR2 reads SASEGT. Trimming removed 7 bases from V and 3 bases from J, with 16 bases in between. CDR3 length: 14 residues. The CDR3 bases are TGTGCCAGCATCGGTGTGAATTATGGCTACGAGCAGTACTTC. This encodes CASIGVNYGYEQYF.

The V and J genes are TRBV30 and TRBJ1-1; 7 bases are shared with TRBD1. With 1 base clipped from V and 6 bases from J, the junction kept 5 bases outside the gene matches. The CDR3 sequence is 13 residues long. Germline loops: CDR1 GTSNPN, CDR2 SVGIG (reference sequence). CDR3 amino acids: CAWSATGWAEAFF. DNA for the CDR3: TGTGCCTGGAGTGCGACAGGGTGGGCTGAAGCTTTCTTT. Drawing the rest from reference TRBV30 and TRBJ1-1, the complete variable domain is SQTIHQWPATLVQPVGSPLSLECTVEGTSNPNLYWYRQAAGRGLQLLFYSVGIGQISSEVPQNLSASRPQDRQFILSSKKLLLSDSGFYLCAWSATGWAEAFFGQGTRLTVV.

The chain joins TRBV28 to TRBJ1-2, with 10 positions matching TRBD1. The germline V gene has CDR1 MDHEN and CDR2 SYDVKM. The CDR3 spans 16 residues. Trimming cost V 1 base and J 6 bases; bases outside gene matches: 8. This chain's CDR3 is CASSLLWDRGGDGYTF. In DNA, the CDR3 is TGTGCCAGCAGTTTATTATGGGACAGGGGAGGCGATGGCTACACCTTC.

This chain uses TRBV20-1 with TRBJ2-1; D call uncertain. Trimming took 1 base from V and 0 from J, leaving 10 bases between them. The CDR3 has 15 residues. The germline V gene has CDR1 DFQATT and CDR2 SNEGSKA (reference sequence). The CDR3 nucleotides are TGCAGTGCTAGAGGGGTGAGAAGCTCCTACAATGAGCAGTTCTTC. It yields the protein CSARGVRSSYNEQFF.

V and J are TRBV10-3 and TRBJ2-7, with TRBD2 identical over 12 bases. Germline V gene data show CDR1 as ENHRY and CDR2 as SYGVKD. After removal of 6 bases from V and 6 bases from J, the junction contained 12 bases not matched to a gene. The CDR3 totals 16 residues. CDR3 bases: TGTGCCATCAGCACTCCCTGGACTAGCGGGAATGGCGAGCAGTACTTC. Translation gives CAISTPWTSGNGEQYF.

The chain recombines TRBV20-1 with TRBJ2-5; the D is unclear. V lost 5 bases and J lost 1, with 8 bases in between. This CDR3 is 12 amino acids long. CDR1 and CDR2 (germline): DFQATT, SNEGSKA (reference sequence). CDR3 region: CSASDSQETQYF. The DNA of the CDR3 is TGCAGTGCTTCAGACTCCCAAGAGACCCAGTACTTC.

There are many counts of this clonotype. The V gene is TRBV7-9, the J gene TRBJ2-3; tentative D call: TRBD2 (5 bases). CDR3 size: 14 residues. Trimming stripped 5 bases from V and 5 bases from J, with 14 bases between. In germline, CDR1 is SEHNR, CDR2 FQNEAQ (reference sequence). The CDR3 bases are TGTGCCAGCAGCCACCCCCCCGCGGGAGATACGCAGTATTTT. Amino acid sequence: CASSHPPAGDTQYF.

The gene calls are TRBV7-9 and TRBJ1-4; D gene uncertain. CDR1 SEHNR and CDR2 FQNEAQ come from the germline V gene (reference sequence). Trimming took 5 bases from V and 7 from J, leaving 23 bases between them. CDR3 length: 17 residues. Here the CDR3 DNA reads TGTGCCAGCAGCACGGGAGCGGTGGTGGCTTTGGGTGAAAAACTGTTTTTT. This sequence encodes CASSTGAVVALGEKLFF.

Many counts were recorded for this clonotype. V usage is TRBV10-3 and J usage is TRBJ2-7; D is undetermined. There are 12 residues in the CDR3. Deletions cut 7 bases from V and 1 base from J, with 8 bases between. CDR1 and CDR2 (germline): ENHRY, SYGVKD. DNA for the CDR3: TGTGCCATCAAGGGCAGATCCTACGAGCAGTACTTC. This translates into CAIKGRSYEQYF.

This clonotype was picked up many times. The genes are TRBV3-1 and TRBJ2-3, with a weak D call TRBD2 (6 bases). V gave up 1 base and J gave up 10 bases, with 12 bases separating them. The CDR3 loop spans 13 amino acids. CDR1 is LGHDT, CDR2 YNNKEL, per germline (reference sequence). The CDR3 is CASSQGTGGAQYF. CDR3 sequence (DNA): TGTGCCAGCAGCCAAGGGACCGGGGGTGCGCAGTATTTT.